A selection of T cell receptor beta chains follows, all from one sample in a study of beta chain features in type 1 diabetes. TCRdb keeps only in-frame clones here, not all; method: immunoSEQ multiplex PCR. The table has around 240,000 clones, more than 15% seen once. The specimen sequenced was naive CD4+ T cells from blood. The receptors come from a man between 25 and 39 years old with type 1 diabetes. The conserved cysteine and the conserved F or W are not part of the CDR3 here.

>TRBJ2-7|TRBV25-1
ASSEGLIYEQY
>TRBJ1-5|TRBV7-8
ASSLEEVGQPQH
>TRBJ2-3|TRBV7-9
ASGYTDTQY
>TRBJ2-1|TRBV5-1
ASSFPLSSYNEQF
>TRBJ2-7|TRBV7-2
ASSWGGTLASYEQY
>TRBJ2-3|TRBV5-1
ASRQSTDTQY
>TRBJ2-1|TRBV29-1
SVGGSGDEQF
>TRBJ1-2|TRBV7-9
ASSLPVSSDYGYT
>TRBJ2-3|TRBV7-9
ASSFEGSTDTQY
>TRBJ2-7|TRBV25-1
ASSVLQGLNEQY